The table lists the clone carrying this TCR beta chain with many counts. This entry comes from a study of human T cells and chemical hapten exposure. Study information: Patch tests of 0.01% DPC on the upper back were read at 6 days.

The germline V gene has CDR1 SNHLY and CDR2 FYNNEI. The CDR3 totals 14 residues. V was pared by 8 bases and J by 2 bases, with 15 bases between. This sample's time point: patch test 1, 2 weeks after DPC sensitization. Treatment described: therapeutic diphenylcyclopropenone sensitization with weekly scalp DPC. From the RACE reads, TCRdb called clonotypes with MiXCR, one entry per CDR3 protein. Among approximately 71,000 distinct CDR3 sequences listed, around 9.5% were seen once. This sample comprised whole blood, obtained in connection with sensitization to the hapten diphenylcyclopropenone (DPC). The rearrangement uses TRBV2 and TRBJ1-2; perhaps TRBD1 as D (5 bases). The receptor was derived from a woman aged 40 to 50 with alopecia areata. Some clones in this sample may be carry-over from other donors' samples. Here the CDR3 reads CASSTGGDNYGYTF. DNA of the CDR3: TGTGCCAGCTCTACGGGAGGGGACAACTATGGCTACACCTTC. Full variable domain (missing parts from reference TRBV2 and TRBJ1-2): EPEVTQTPSHQVTQMGQEVILRCVPISNHLYFYWYRQILGQKVEFLVSFYNNEISEKSEIFDDQFSVERPDGSNFTLKIRSTKLEDSAMYFCASSTGGDNYGYTFGSGTRLTVV.